The source of this T cell receptor (beta chain) is a study of cytomegalovirus exposure and HLA in healthy donors. Points from the study as a whole: Later on, an analysis showed TCR association rates differing by HLA locus, with DRB1 the most and HLA-C the fewest. In a later analysis, TCR beta V- and J-gene trimming showed a link to a missense DCLRE1C variant.

The CDR3 extends over 16 amino acids. Germline V gene sequence: CDR1 SQVTM, CDR2 ANQGSEA. The V end lost 2 bases, the J end lost 2 bases, and 16 bases lay between the germline ends. With regard to this clone: No antigen is known for it.

Both 60 Vbeta primers and 13 Jbeta primers went into the PCR. Clones were read by immunoSEQ multiplex PCR, and TCRdb kept only the in-frame ones, dropping some. Among some 56,000 clones listed, under 90% were seen once. The V and J genes are TRBV29-1 and TRBJ2-1, with a tentative D call TRBD2 (5 bases). The source material was PBMCs. This TCR was recovered from a woman in her thirties or forties in good health and CMV-seronegative. The CDR3 coding sequence is TGCAGCGTTGAACTAATTACTAGGGATCCCTACAATGAGCAGTTCTTC. Translation: CSVELITRDPYNEQFF.